This T cell receptor (beta chain) was observed in a study of blood T cell repertoires in COVID-19. In the authors' workflow: The assay estimated nucleated cells by amplifying reference gene primers. Libraries were prepared by immunoSEQ multiplex PCR; TCRdb keeps only in-frame clonotypes and omits some of them. V and J calls and clone size are those listed in that table; D and trimming were worked out from the DNA. The sample lists about 61,000 clones, approximately 89% occurring once. Germline CDR1 MGHDK, CDR2 SYGVNS. Trimming cost V 6 bases and J 5 bases, with 13 bases left between them. The CDR3 runs to 13 residues.

This clonotype was sampled from a man aged 55-75 years with acute or convalescent COVID-19. The sequencing input was peripheral blood. The rearrangement uses TRBV25-1 and TRBJ1-1; D may be TRBD1 (6 bases). CDR3 DNA: TGTGCCAGCAGACCACAGGGATGGACTGAAGCTTTCTTT. It is translated as CASRPQGWTEAFF.